A single sample gave rise to the 28 T cell receptor beta chains below, sequenced in a study of blood T cell dynamics during melanoma immunotherapy. Measured with immunoSEQ multiplex PCR; TCRdb has only the in-frame clones, and not every one. The sample includes over 8,000 clones, 80% to 90% seen only once; the top ten take about 11%. Regarding time point: pre-treatment baseline. The starting material was blood, obtained from a patient treated with checkpoint blockade. Every receptor here comes from a human donor with melanoma.

The V and J genes are TRBV29-1 and TRBJ2-1; D may be TRBD2 (5 bases). V gave up 4 bases and J gave up 8 bases, with 12 bases separating them. Germline V gives CDR1 SQVTM, CDR2 ANQGSEA. The CDR3 sequence is 12 residues long. CDR3 sequence reads: CSVVWGVDEQFF. The CDR3 bases are TGCAGCGTTGTCTGGGGAGTCGATGAGCAGTTCTTC.

This chain links TRBV11-3 with TRBJ1-4; D not certain. CDR1 is SGHNT and CDR2 is YENEEA in the germline V gene. The V gene lost 1 base and the J gene lost 0 bases, with 9 bases spanning the gap. The length of the CDR3 is 16 residues. CDR3 nucleotide sequence: TGTGCCAGCAGCTTAGGGTACAGTGCAACTAATGAAAAACTGTTTTTT. This encodes CASSLGYSATNEKLFF.

The genes are TRBV5-1 and TRBJ2-2, with TRBD1 matching 9 bases. After removal of 1 base from V and 8 bases from J, the junction contained 9 bases not matched to a gene. Germline-derived CDR1 and CDR2 are SGHRS and YFSETQ. The CDR3 has 16 residues. This chain's CDR3 is CASSLLGQGDGGELFF. In DNA form, the CDR3 reads TGCGCCAGCAGCTTGCTGGGACAGGGAGACGGTGGGGAGCTGTTTTTT.

The CDR3 DNA reads TGTGCCACCCAGGGGCTAAACCAAGAGACCCAGTACTTC. Its protein product is CATQGLNQETQYF. The V and J genes are TRBV5-6 and TRBJ2-5; TRBD1 is a possible D gene (6 bases). The germline V gene has CDR1 SGHDT and CDR2 YYEEEE. This CDR3 has 13 residues. The V end lost 9 bases, the J end lost 0 bases, and 12 bases lay between the germline ends.

This chain joins TRBV5-1 and TRBJ1-6; D not resolved. The germline CDR1 and CDR2 sequences are SGHRS and YFSETQ. The CDR3 has 11 amino acids. The CDR3 protein is CEPTGVPSLHF. Here the CDR3 DNA reads TGCGAACCTACCGGGGTCCCGTCCCTCCACTTT.

CDR3 coding DNA: TGTGCCAGCAGCTTAACACGGGGGGGCCAGAATGAGCAGTTCTTC. It is translated as CASSLTRGGQNEQFF. This chain joins TRBV7-3 and TRBJ2-1, with 8 bases that match TRBD2. This CDR3 is 15 amino acids long. Germline loops: CDR1 SGHTA, CDR2 FQGTGA. V trimming: 0 bases; J trimming: 7 bases; junction bases outside the gene matches: 5.

The chain couples TRBV11-2 to TRBJ1-2; 12 bases are shared with TRBD1. Per the germline V gene, CDR1 is SGHAT and CDR2 is FQNNGV. The CDR3 has 17 residues. V lost 1 base and J lost 8; bases outside the gene matches: 11. The CDR3: CASSLGLGQGAHRGYTF. The CDR3, as DNA: TGTGCCAGCAGCTTAGGATTGGGACAGGGGGCGCATCGGGGCTACACCTTC. The whole variable domain, filled in from reference TRBV11-2 and TRBJ1-2, reads EAGVAQSPRYKIIEKRQSVAFWCNPISGHATLYWYQQILGQGPKLLIQFQNNGVVDDSQLPKDRFSAERLKGVDSTLKIQPAKLEDSAVYLCASSLGLGQGAHRGYTFGSGTRLTVV.

CDR3 residues: CASSPYLDGEGRRTQYF. The CDR3 DNA follows: TGTGCCAGCAGTCCCTACCTGGATGGAGAGGGACGGAGAACCCAGTACTTC. The V gene is TRBV27, the J gene TRBJ2-5; D possibly uses TRBD1 or TRBD2 (5 bases each). Per the germline V gene, CDR1 is MNHEY and CDR2 is SMNVEV (reference sequence). The V and J ends lost 5 bases and 8 bases respectively, with 27 bases between them. The CDR3 spans 17 residues.

The chain is built from TRBV5-1 and TRBJ2-2, with 9 positions matching TRBD1. The V gene's germline CDR1 is SGHRS and CDR2 YFSETQ. The CDR3 extends over 16 amino acids. The V gene end was trimmed by 0 bases and the J gene end by 4 bases; junction bases not matched to a gene: 4. The CDR3 loop reads CASSLEQGASTGELFF. CDR3 coding DNA: TGCGCCAGCAGCTTGGAACAGGGGGCGAGCACCGGGGAGCTGTTTTTT.

This sequence joins TRBV4-2 and TRBJ1-4; D gene unclear. The CDR3 totals 14 residues. The V and J ends lost 1 base and 4 bases respectively, with 7 bases between them. Germline lookup yields CDR1 LGHNA and CDR2 YNFKEQ. The CDR3 spells CASSQGGNNEKLFF. CDR3 DNA: TGTGCCAGCAGCCAAGGAGGGAATAATGAAAAACTGTTTTTT.

V is TRBV30 and J is TRBJ2-5; 10 nucleotides align to TRBD2. Germline V gene lookup returns CDR1 GTSNPN and CDR2 SVGIG (reference sequence). This CDR3 has 15 amino acids. V lost 2 bases to trimming and J lost 1 base; unmatched junction nucleotides: 4. CDR3: CAWSLAGGSQETQYF. For the CDR3, the DNA is TGTGCCTGGAGTTTAGCGGGGGGTAGCCAAGAGACCCAGTACTTC. Together with reference TRBV30 and TRBJ2-5, the CDR3 gives the full variable domain: SQTIHQWPATLVQPVGSPLSLECTVEGTSNPNLYWYRQAAGRGLQLLFYSVGIGQISSEVPQNLSASRPQDRQFILSSKKLLLSDSGFYLCAWSLAGGSQETQYFGPGTRLLVL.

V gene TRBV5-1 combines with J gene TRBJ2-7; D ambiguous. Germline CDR1 and CDR2: SGHRS and YFSETQ. Trimming removed 0 bases at V and 3 bases at J, with 10 bases between. CDR3 size: 14 residues. Here the CDR3 reads CASSLAEGIYEQYF. The CDR3, as DNA: TGCGCCAGCAGCTTGGCCGAAGGGATCTACGAGCAGTACTTC.

This clone has just a few counts. This rearrangement joins TRBV7-2 to TRBJ1-1; a weak D match, TRBD1 (6 bases). Germline V CDR1 and CDR2: SGHTA, FQGNSA. This CDR3 has 17 residues. V was cut by 3 bases and J by 2 bases, with 19 bases left in between. The CDR3 DNA reads as TGTGCCAGCAGCTTGGGGGGCGGTTTCTCCCTTAACACTGAAGCTTTCTTT. The encoded protein is CASSLGGGFSLNTEAFF.

This clone was observed a few times. The chain uses TRBV30 and TRBJ1-5; TRBD1 might be the D (5 bases). CDR1 and CDR2 from the germline V gene are GTSNPN and SVGIG (reference sequence). The V end was cut by 2 bases, the J end by 5 bases, with 10 bases between. The CDR3 covers 13 residues. The CDR3 is CAWSSGHYQPQHF. CDR3 sequence (DNA): TGTGCCTGGAGTTCGGGGCATTATCAGCCCCAGCATTTT.

The rearrangement links TRBV5-1 to TRBJ1-1; 8 nucleotides align to TRBD1. In germline, CDR1 is SGHRS, CDR2 YFSETQ. Germline trimming cut 5 bases from V and 0 bases from J; bases unmatched to any gene: 9. CDR3 length equals 16 residues. This chain's CDR3 is CASSPRTGSMNTEAFF. In nucleotides, the CDR3 is TGCGCCAGCAGTCCCCGGACAGGGTCCATGAACACTGAAGCTTTCTTT.

As DNA, the CDR3 is TGTGCTAGTGGGACAGGGGTTCAAAGTAGCGAGCAGTTCTTC. It is translated as CASGTGVQSSEQFF. J is TRBJ2-1 and V is TRBV12-5, with 8 bases fitting TRBD1. CDR1 and CDR2 from the germline V gene are LGHNT and FRNRAP. The CDR3 length is 14 residues. V lost 6 bases and J lost 10; bases outside the gene matches: 11. Variable domain in full (rest from reference TRBV12-5 and TRBJ2-1): DARVTQTPRHKVTEMGQEVTMRCQPILGHNTVFWYRQTMMQGLELLAYFRNRAPLDDSGMPKDRFSAEMPDATLATLKIQPSEPRDSAVYFCASGTGVQSSEQFFGPGTRLTVL.

The V and J genes are TRBV6-6 and TRBJ1-1; no clear D. There are 13 residues in the CDR3. The germline V gene has CDR1 MNHNY and CDR2 SVGAGI (reference sequence). Trimming left V 6 bases short and J 7 bases short, with 15 bases between. The CDR3 region is CASRKLSPFEAFF. In nucleotides, the CDR3 is TGTGCCAGCAGAAAGCTCTCCCCTTTTGAAGCTTTCTTT.

The J gene is TRBJ2-2, the V gene TRBV7-3, with 12 bases fitting TRBD2. Germline CDR1 and CDR2: SGHTA and FQGTGA. Germline trimming cut 3 bases from V and 10 bases from J; bases unmatched to any gene: 3. This CDR3 has 14 residues. The CDR3 DNA reads as TGTGCCAGCAGCTTTAGACTAGCGGGGGCGGAGCTGTTTTTT. This sequence encodes CASSFRLAGAELFF.

This sequence joins TRBV18 and TRBJ2-5, with D tentatively TRBD1 or TRBD2 (6 bases each). Germline CDR1 KGHSH, CDR2 LQKENI. The CDR3 has 15 amino acids. V was trimmed by 3 bases and J by 5 bases, leaving 16 bases between them. CDR3 protein: CASSPGHQAGETQYF. The CDR3 coding sequence is TGTGCCAGCTCACCGGGACATCAGGCGGGGGAGACCCAGTACTTC.

The CDR3 DNA is TGTGCCAGCAGTTACCGGGCAGCCCGCACAGATACGCAGTATTTT. Its translation: CASSYRAARTDTQYF. The rearrangement uses TRBV6-6 and TRBJ2-3; D call uncertain. V was clipped by 2 bases and J by 1 base, with 10 bases between them. CDR1 is MNHNY, CDR2 SVGAGI, per germline (reference sequence). This CDR3 region has 15 residues.

This rearrangement joins TRBV5-3 to TRBJ2-1, with TRBD1 matching 11 bases. TRBV5-3 belongs to the ORF category, with a function that is uncertain. V shed 4 bases, J shed 7 bases, and the junction held 10 bases outside the gene matches. This CDR3 has 16 residues. The DNA of the CDR3 is TGTGCCAGAAGCCCCCCCGGACAGGGGGCAAGGAATGAGCAGTTCTTC. Protein product: CARSPPGQGARNEQFF.

V gene TRBV30 combines with J gene TRBJ1-6; 8 nucleotides align to TRBD1. V lost 4 bases, J lost 9 bases, and 14 bases stayed unmatched. The CDR3 sequence is 16 residues long. Germline loops: CDR1 GTSNPN, CDR2 SVGIG (reference sequence). CDR3 loop: CAWNKIRQGISSPLHF. DNA of the CDR3: TGTGCCTGGAATAAAATAAGACAGGGGATAAGTTCACCCCTCCACTTT.

The chain has TRBV5-1 and TRBJ2-7, with D tentatively TRBD1 (6 bases). Germline V gene lookup returns CDR1 SGHRS and CDR2 YFSETQ. The CDR3 totals 15 residues. Deletions cut 0 bases from V and 5 bases from J, with 15 bases between. CDR3 amino acids: CASSLVGQGKNEQYF. The CDR3 DNA follows: TGCGCCAGCAGCTTGGTAGGGCAGGGGAAGAACGAGCAGTACTTC.

The rearrangement joins TRBV30 to TRBJ2-1; TRBD2 matches 7 bases. The CDR3 totals 13 residues. The germline V gene has CDR1 GTSNPN and CDR2 SVGIG (reference sequence). V dropped 2 bases and J dropped 5; count of bases not matched to a gene: 3. The CDR3 nucleotides read TGTGCCTGGAGTCTAAGCGGGGACAATGAGCAGTTCTTC. This gives the protein CAWSLSGDNEQFF.

This rearrangement joins TRBV30 to TRBJ1-6; the D is unclear. V lost 2 bases, J lost 7 bases, and 18 bases lay in between. The CDR3 totals 16 residues. Germline-derived CDR1 and CDR2 are GTSNPN and SVGIG (reference sequence). This CDR3 is CAWSRRASTVNSPLHF. Here the CDR3 DNA reads TGTGCCTGGAGTCGGCGGGCCTCGACCGTGAATTCACCCCTCCACTTT.

The chain carries TRBV19 and TRBJ2-1, with D perhaps matching TRBD2 (5 bases). Germline CDR1 LNHDA, CDR2 SQIVND (reference sequence). Deletions cut 0 bases from V and 7 bases from J, with 7 bases between. This CDR3 has 13 amino acids. In DNA form, the CDR3 reads TGTGCCAGTAGTATAGAGGCGGGTAATGAGCAGTTCTTC. It is translated as CASSIEAGNEQFF.

J is TRBJ1-4 and V is TRBV5-8; 8 nucleotides align to TRBD1. V gave up 0 bases and J gave up 5 bases; unmatched junction bases: 3. The CDR3 is made up of 15 amino acids. The germline V gene has CDR1 SGHTS and CDR2 YDEGEE. The CDR3 bases are TGTGCCAGCAGCTTGGTGGACAGGGCAAATGAAAAACTGTTTTTT. Protein product: CASSLVDRANEKLFF.

This chain joins TRBV28 and TRBJ2-5; 7 nucleotides agree with TRBD2. The ends lost 4 bases at V and 7 bases at J; junction bases unmatched: 15. Germline CDR1 MDHEN, CDR2 SYDVKM. The CDR3 consists of 16 residues. The CDR3 sequence: CASSWRVAGVVATQYF. The CDR3 DNA reads as TGTGCCAGCAGTTGGAGGGTAGCGGGTGTGGTGGCGACCCAGTACTTC.